This paragraph covers one TCR beta chain sequence. What it binds is unknown. There are 13 residues in the CDR3. Per the germline V gene, CDR1 is SGHTA and CDR2 is FQGNSA. Trimming stripped 1 base from V and 6 bases from J, with 10 bases between. This sample was taken from a study of T cell repertoires in cytomegalovirus infection. Across the whole study: Matching HLA type and CMV infection were both indicated by public TCR beta signatures. Findings of the study overall: In two of eight donors, the top clonotype was HLA-C-restricted CMV-specific.

Using its own MiXCR run on the reads, TCRdb lists one record per CDR3 protein. The table shows 71,000 or so distinct CDR3 sequences, with approximately 22% occurring only once. The receptor comes from a human donor in good health (CMV status not recorded). Some clones in this sample may be carry-over from other donors' samples. Sequencing used CD8+ T cells from cultured PBMCs, obtained from culture after CMV antigen stimulation. The gene calls are TRBV7-2 and TRBJ2-7, with D unresolved. The CDR3 nucleotides read TGTGCCAGCAGCTTAGGTCTTCGCTCCGAGCAGTACTTC. It yields the protein CASSLGLRSEQYF.